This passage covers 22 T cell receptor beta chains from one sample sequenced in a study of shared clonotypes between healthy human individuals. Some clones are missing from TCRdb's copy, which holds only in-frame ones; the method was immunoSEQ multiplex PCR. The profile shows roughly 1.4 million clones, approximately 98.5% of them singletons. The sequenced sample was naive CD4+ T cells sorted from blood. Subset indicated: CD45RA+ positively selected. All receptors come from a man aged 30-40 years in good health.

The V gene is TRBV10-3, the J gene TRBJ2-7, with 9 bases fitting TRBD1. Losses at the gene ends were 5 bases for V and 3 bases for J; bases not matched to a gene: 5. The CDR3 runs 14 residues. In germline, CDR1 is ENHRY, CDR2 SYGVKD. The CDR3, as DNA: TGTGCCATCAGTCTACAGGGGGCGAACTACGAGCAGTACTTC. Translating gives CAISLQGANYEQYF.

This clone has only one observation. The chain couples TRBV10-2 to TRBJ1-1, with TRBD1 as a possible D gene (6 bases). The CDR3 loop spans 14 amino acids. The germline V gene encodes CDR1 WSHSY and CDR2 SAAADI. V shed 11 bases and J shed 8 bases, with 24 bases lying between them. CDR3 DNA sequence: TGCGCCGCAGCCGGGCGGGACACACCTAAAGAAGCTTTCTTT. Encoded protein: CAAAGRDTPKEAFF.

The CDR3 protein is CASSQTPSGGYNEQFF. CDR3 nucleotide sequence: TGTGCCAGCAGCCAAACCCCTAGCGGAGGTTACAATGAGCAGTTCTTC. The chain joins TRBV4-2 to TRBJ2-1; 7 bases align to TRBD2. Trimming removed 2 bases from V and 4 bases from J; junction bases left unmatched: 8. Germline V lookup: CDR1 LGHNA, CDR2 YNFKEQ. The CDR3 spans 16 residues.

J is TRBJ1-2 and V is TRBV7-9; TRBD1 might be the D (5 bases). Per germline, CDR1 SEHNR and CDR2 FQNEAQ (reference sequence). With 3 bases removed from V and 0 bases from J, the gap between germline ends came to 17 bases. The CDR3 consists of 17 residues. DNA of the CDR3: TGTGCCAGCAGCTTCTCGAAGGCCGGACAACCTAACTATGGCTACACCTTC. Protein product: CASSFSKAGQPNYGYTF.

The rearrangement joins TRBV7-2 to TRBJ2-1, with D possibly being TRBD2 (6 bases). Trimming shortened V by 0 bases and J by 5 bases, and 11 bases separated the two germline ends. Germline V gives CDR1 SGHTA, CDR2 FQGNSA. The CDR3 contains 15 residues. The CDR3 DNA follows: TGTGCCAGCAGCTTAGCGTTAGGGACTCACAATGAGCAGTTCTTC. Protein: CASSLALGTHNEQFF. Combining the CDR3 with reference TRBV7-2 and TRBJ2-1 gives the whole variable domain GAGVSQSPSNKVTEKGKDVELRCDPISGHTALYWYRQSLGQGLEFLIYFQGNSAPDKSGLPSDRFSAERTGGSVSTLTIQRTQQEDSAVYLCASSLALGTHNEQFFGPGTRLTVL.

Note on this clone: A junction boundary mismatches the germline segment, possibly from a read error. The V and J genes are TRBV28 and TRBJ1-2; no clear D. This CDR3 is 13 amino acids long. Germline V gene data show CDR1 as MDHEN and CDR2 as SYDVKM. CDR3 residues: CASSPPVIELSAF. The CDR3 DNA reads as TGTGCCAGCAGTCCGCCCGTGATAGAGCTCTCCGCCTTC.

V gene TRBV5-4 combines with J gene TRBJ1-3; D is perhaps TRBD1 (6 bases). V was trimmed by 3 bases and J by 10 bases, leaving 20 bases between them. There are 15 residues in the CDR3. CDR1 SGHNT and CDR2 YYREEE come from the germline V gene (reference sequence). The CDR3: CASSSGQTPLGTIYF. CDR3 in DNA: TGTGCCAGCAGCTCCGGACAGACGCCCTTGGGGACCATATATTTT. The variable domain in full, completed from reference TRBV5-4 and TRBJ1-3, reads ETGVTQSPTHLIKTRGQQVTLRCSSQSGHNTVSWYQQALGQGPQFIFQYYREEENGRGNFPPRFSGLQFPNYSSELNVNALELDDSALYLCASSSGQTPLGTIYFGEGSWLTVV.

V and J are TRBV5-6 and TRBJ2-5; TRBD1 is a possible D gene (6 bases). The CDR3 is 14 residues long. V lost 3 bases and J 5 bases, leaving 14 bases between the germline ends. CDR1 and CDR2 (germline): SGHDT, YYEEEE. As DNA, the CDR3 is TGTGCCAGCAGCTACGACAGGATGGGGGAGACCCAGTACTTC. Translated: CASSYDRMGETQYF.

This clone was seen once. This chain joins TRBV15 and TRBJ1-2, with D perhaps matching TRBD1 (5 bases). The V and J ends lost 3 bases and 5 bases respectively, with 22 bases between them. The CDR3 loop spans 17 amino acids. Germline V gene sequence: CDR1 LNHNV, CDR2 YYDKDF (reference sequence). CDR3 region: CATSSRSPMDTSYGYTF. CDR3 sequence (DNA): TGTGCCACCAGCAGCCGCTCCCCCATGGACACGTCTTATGGCTACACCTTC.

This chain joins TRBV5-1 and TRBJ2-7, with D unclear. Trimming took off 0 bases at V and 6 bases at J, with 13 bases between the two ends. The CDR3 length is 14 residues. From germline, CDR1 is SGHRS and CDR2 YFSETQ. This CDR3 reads CASSLGVVGSEQYF. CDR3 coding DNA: TGCGCCAGCAGCTTGGGCGTCGTGGGGTCCGAGCAGTACTTC.

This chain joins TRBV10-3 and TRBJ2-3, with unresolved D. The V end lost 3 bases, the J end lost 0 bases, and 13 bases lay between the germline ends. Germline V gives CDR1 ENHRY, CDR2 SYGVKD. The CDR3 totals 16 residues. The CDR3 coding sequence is TGTGCCATCAGTGAAGGTCGCGGTGTTAGCACAGATACGCAGTATTTT. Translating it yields CAISEGRGVSTDTQYF.

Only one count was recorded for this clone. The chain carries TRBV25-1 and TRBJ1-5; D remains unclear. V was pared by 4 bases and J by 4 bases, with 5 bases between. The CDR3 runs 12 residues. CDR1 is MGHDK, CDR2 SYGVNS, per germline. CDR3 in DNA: TGTGCCAGCAGTGCTTCAAATCAGCCCCAGCATTTT. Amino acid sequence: CASSASNQPQHF.

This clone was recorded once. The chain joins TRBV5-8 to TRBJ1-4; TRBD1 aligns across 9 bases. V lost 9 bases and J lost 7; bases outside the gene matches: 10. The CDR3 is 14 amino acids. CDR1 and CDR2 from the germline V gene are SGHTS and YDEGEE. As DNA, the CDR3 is TGTGCCACTCCAATGACAGGGGGGAGTGAAAAACTGTTTTTT. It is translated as CATPMTGGSEKLFF.

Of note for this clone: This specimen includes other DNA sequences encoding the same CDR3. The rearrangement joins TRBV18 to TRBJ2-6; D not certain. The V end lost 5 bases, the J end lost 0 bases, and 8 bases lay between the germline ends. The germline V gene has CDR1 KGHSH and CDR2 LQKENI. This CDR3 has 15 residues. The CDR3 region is CASSMGGSGANVLTF. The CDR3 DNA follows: TGTGCCAGCTCAATGGGCGGCTCTGGGGCCAACGTCCTGACTTTC.

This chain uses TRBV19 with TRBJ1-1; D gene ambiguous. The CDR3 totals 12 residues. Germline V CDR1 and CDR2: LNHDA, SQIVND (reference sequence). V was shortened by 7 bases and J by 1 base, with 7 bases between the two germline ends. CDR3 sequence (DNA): TGTGCCAGTAACGTGGGGAACACTGAAGCTTTCTTT. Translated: CASNVGNTEAFF.

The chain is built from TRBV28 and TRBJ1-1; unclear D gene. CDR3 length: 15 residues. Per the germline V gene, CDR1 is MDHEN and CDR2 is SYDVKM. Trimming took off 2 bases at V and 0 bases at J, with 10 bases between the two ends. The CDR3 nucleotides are TGTGCCAGCAGTTTAAGTGTCGGTATGAACACTGAAGCTTTCTTT. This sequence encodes CASSLSVGMNTEAFF.

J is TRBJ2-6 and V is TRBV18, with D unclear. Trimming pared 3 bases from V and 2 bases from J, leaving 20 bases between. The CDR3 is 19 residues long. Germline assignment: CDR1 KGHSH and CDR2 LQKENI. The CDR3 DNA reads TGTGCCAGCTCACCCCTGTTGGGGTCTAGGATAGCTGGGGCCAACGTCCTGACTTTC. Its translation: CASSPLLGSRIAGANVLTF.

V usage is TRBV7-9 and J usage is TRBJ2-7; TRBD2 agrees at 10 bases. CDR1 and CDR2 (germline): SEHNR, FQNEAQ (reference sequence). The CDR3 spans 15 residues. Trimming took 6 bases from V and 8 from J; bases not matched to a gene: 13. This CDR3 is CASRHEAGGAAQQYF. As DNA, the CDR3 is TGTGCCAGCAGACATGAAGCGGGAGGGGCCGCCCAGCAGTACTTC.

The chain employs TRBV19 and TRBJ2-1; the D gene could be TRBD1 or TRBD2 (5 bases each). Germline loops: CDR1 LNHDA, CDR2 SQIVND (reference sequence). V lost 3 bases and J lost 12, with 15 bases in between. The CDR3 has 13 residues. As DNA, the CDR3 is TGTGCCAGTAGTATCGACCCGGGACGGAGGCAGTTCTTC. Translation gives CASSIDPGRRQFF.

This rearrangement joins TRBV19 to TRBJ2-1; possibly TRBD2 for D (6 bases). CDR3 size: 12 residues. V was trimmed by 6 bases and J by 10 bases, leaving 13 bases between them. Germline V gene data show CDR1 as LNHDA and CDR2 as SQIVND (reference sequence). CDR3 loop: CASRAPSGEQFF. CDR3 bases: TGTGCCAGTAGGGCACCAAGCGGGGAGCAGTTCTTC. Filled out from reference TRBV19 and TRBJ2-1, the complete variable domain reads DGGITQSPKYLFRKEGQNVTLSCEQNLNHDAMYWYRQDPGQGLRLIYYSQIVNDFQKGDIAEGYSVSREKKESFPLTVTSAQKNPTAFYLCASRAPSGEQFFGPGTRLTVL.

The CDR3 is CASQRGTHEQYF. In DNA form, the CDR3 reads TGTGCCAGCCAACGGGGAACGCACGAGCAGTACTTC. V gene TRBV6-6 combines with J gene TRBJ2-7; tentative D call: TRBD2 (5 bases). Germline V gene sequence: CDR1 MNHNY, CDR2 SVGAGI (reference sequence). V lost 8 bases to trimming and J lost 5 bases, with 13 bases between them. This CDR3 is 12 amino acids long.

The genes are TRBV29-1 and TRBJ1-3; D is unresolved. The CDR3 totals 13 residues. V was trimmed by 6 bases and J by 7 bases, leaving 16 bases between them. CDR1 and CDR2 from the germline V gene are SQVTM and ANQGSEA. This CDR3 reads CSVHRLGENTIYF. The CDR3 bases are TGCAGCGTCCACCGGCTTGGGGAGAACACCATATATTTT.